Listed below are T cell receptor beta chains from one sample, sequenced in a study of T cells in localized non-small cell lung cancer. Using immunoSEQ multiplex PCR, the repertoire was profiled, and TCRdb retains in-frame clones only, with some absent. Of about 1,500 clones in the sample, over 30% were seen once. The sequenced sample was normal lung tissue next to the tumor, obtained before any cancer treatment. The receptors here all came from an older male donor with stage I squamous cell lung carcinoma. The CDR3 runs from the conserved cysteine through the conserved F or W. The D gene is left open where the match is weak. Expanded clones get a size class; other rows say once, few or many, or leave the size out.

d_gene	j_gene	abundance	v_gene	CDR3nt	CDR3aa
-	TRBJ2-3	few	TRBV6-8	TGTGCCAGCAGTCTAGGACCGTCGAGGGAACAAGGTACGCAGTATTTT	CASSLGPSREQGTQYF
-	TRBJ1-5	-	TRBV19	TGTGCCAGTAGTATTCAGGGAGGCGGGCAGCCCCAGCATTTT	CASSIQGGGQPQHF
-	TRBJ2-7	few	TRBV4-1	TGCGCCAGCAGCCTCGAGCTCTCCTACGAGCAGTACTTC	CASSLELSYEQYF
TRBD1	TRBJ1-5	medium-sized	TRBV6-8	TGTGCCATCAGTGACTCCAAGACAGGGGCCAATCAGCCCCAGCATTTT	CAISDSKTGANQPQHF
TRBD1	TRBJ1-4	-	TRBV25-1	TGTGCCAGCAGTAAACAGGGGGCGGCTAATGAAAAACTGTTTTTT	CASSKQGAANEKLFF
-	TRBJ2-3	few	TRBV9	TGTGCCAGCAGCGTAGCTGGGGGCTCCACAGATACGCAGTATTTT	CASSVAGGSTDTQYF
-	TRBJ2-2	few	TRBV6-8	TGTGCCAGCCGCCAGCACGCGAACACCGGGGAGCTGTTTTTT	CASRQHANTGELFF
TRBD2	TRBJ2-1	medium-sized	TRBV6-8	TGTGCCATTCCAGGGGGTCAGGGACTAGCGGACAGCGGTGAGCAGTTCTTC	CAIPGGQGLADSGEQFF
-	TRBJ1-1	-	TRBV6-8	TGTGCCAGTAGTTCTCTAGGGTGGGACACTGAAGCTTTCTTT	CASSSLGWDTEAFF
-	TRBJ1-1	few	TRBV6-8	TGTGCCAGCAGTGCCGGGACGTCGAGAGGTGAAGCTTTCTTT	CASSAGTSRGEAFF
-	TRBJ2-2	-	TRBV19	TGTGTTAGTAGTAGGCAGGGTGGCGCCGGGGAGCTGTTTTTT	CVSSRQGGAGELFF
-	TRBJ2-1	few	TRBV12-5	TGTGCCACCCGGCAGGGGAGCAATGAGCAGTTCTTC	CATRQGSNEQFF
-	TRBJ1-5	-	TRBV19	TGTGCCAGTAAATTTAGTGGCAATCAGCCCCAGCATTTT	CASKFSGNQPQHF
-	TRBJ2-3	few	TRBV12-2	TGTGCCACCGGGACAGGGGGCTACACAGATACGCAGTATTTT	CATGTGGYTDTQYF
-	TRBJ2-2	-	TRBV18	TGTGTCAGCTCCACATTAAGGGCAGCACCTAACACCGGGGAGCTGTTTTTT	CVSSTLRAAPNTGELFF
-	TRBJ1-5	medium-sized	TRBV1	TGCGCCAGCAGCCAAGATACCAATCTTGGAAGCAATCAGCCCCAGCATTTT	CASSQDTNLGSNQPQHF
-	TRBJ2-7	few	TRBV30	TGTGCCTGGGGGGGTGGTGGGGCTGGCGAGCAGTACTTC	CAWGGGGAGEQYF
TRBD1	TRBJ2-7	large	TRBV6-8	TGTGCCAGCAGTTCGGACAGGTTCCACGAGCAGTACTTC	CASSSDRFHEQYF
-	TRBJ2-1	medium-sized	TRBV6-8	TGTGCCAGCAGCCTCCTTGACTTCAATGAGCAGTTCTTC	CASSLLDFNEQFF
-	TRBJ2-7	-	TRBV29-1	TGCAGCGCGCGCTCGGGGCCGTCGGATCCCTACGAGCAGTACTTC	CSARSGPSDPYEQYF
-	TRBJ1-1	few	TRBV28	TGTGCCAGCAGTTTGATCGGTAGGATGAACACTGAAGCTTTCTTT	CASSLIGRMNTEAFF
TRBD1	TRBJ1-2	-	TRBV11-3	TGTGCCAGCAGCCCGACAGGGGCGAACTATGGCTACACCTTC	CASSPTGANYGYTF
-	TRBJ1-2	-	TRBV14	TGTGCCAGCAGCCTCCGGACAGCCTGGAACTATGGCTACACCTTC	CASSLRTAWNYGYTF
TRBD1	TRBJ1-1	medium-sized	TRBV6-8	TGTGCCAGCAGTACGCCCGGGACAGCTGAAGCTTTCTTT	CASSTPGTAEAFF
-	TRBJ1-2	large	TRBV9	TGTGCCAGCAGCGTAGCCTTCGATCCTAATGGCTACACCTTC	CASSVAFDPNGYTF
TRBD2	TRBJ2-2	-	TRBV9	TGTGCCAGCAGCGCCCGGGCCGCGGGGGGAACCGGGGAGCTGTTTTTT	CASSARAAGGTGELFF
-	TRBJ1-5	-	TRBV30	TGTGCCTGGAGCGTACAATGGGATCAGCCCCAGCATTTT	CAWSVQWDQPQHF
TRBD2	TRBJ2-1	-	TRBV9	TGTGCCAGCGGGACTAGCAGAGACAATGAGCAGTTCTTC	CASGTSRDNEQFF
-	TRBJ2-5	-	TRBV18	TGTGCCAGCTCACCAGGTACCAGTCAAGAGACCCAGTACTTC	CASSPGTSQETQYF
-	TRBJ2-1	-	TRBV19	TGTGCCAATAGTATAGACGCAGGGTCCTACAATGAGCAGTTCTTC	CANSIDAGSYNEQFF
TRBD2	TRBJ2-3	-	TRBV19	TGTGCCAGTAGTATCGGACTAGCGGGAGCCACAGATACGCAGTATTTT	CASSIGLAGATDTQYF
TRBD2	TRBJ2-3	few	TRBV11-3	TGTGCCAGCAGCATTAGCGGGAGGACCACAGATACGCAGTATTTT	CASSISGRTTDTQYF
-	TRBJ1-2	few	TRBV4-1	TGCGCCAGCAGCCAAGGTGCTGGGGAGCACTATGGCTACACCTTC	CASSQGAGEHYGYTF
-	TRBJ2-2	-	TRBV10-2	TGCGCCAGCAGTTCGGACCCGACGAACACCGGGGAGCTGTTTTTT	CASSSDPTNTGELFF
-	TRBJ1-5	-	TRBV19	TGTGCCAGTAGTATAAGGGACAGCAATCAGCCCCAGCATTTT	CASSIRDSNQPQHF
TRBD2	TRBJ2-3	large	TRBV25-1	TGTGCCAGCAGTGAAGGTAGCGGGAGGGAATTAGATACGCAGTATTTT	CASSEGSGRELDTQYF
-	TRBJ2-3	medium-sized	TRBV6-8	TGTGCCAGCAGTGAGTACGCTAGCACAGATACGCAGTATTTT	CASSEYASTDTQYF
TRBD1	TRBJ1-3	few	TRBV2	TGTGCCAGCAGTGTATATAGGACAGGGGGAAGTTCTGGAAACACCATATATTTT	CASSVYRTGGSSGNTIYF
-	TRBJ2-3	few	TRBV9	TGTGCCAGCAGCGAAAGGAGCGGAGGCACAGATACGCAGTATTTT	CASSERSGGTDTQYF
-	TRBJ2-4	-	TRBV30	TGTGCCTGGAGTGTAGGGGGGAATGAAGCCAAAAACATTCAGTACTTC	CAWSVGGNEAKNIQYF
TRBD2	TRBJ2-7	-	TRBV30	TGTGCCTGGGCGGACCAGGGACTAGCTATCTACGAGCAGTACTTC	CAWADQGLAIYEQYF
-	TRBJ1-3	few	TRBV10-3	TGTGCCATCAGTGAGGCAGGGGCTGGAAACACCATATATTTT	CAISEAGAGNTIYF
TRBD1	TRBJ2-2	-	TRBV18	TGTGCCAGCTCACCCCAGGGGGCTAACACCGGGGAGCTGTTTTTT	CASSPQGANTGELFF
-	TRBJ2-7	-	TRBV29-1	TGCAGCGTTGTAGGGGGGGCCACCGAGCAGTACTTC	CSVVGGATEQYF
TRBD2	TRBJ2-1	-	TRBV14	TGTGCCAGCAGCCCCGGACTAGCGGGAGGGCCCTCCTACAATGAGCAGTTCTTC	CASSPGLAGGPSYNEQFF
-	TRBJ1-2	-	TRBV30	TGTGCCTGGAGTGTCCAGGGCCAACCTTATAGGGGCTACACCTTC	CAWSVQGQPYRGYTF
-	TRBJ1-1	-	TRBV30	TGTGCCTGGAGACAGGGCCAGAACACTGAAGCTTTCTTT	CAWRQGQNTEAFF
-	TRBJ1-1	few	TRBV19	TGTGCCAGTAGCCCATCGGGCGACCCGGGGAACACTGAAGCTTTCTTT	CASSPSGDPGNTEAFF
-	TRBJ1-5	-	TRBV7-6	TGTGCCAGCAGCCCCGGGAACAGCAATCAGCCCCAGCATTTT	CASSPGNSNQPQHF